Shown below are 20 T cell receptor beta chains from a single sample sequenced in a study of blood T cell repertoires in COVID-19. Here immunoSEQ multiplex PCR was the method, and the copy in TCRdb shows in-frame clones only, minus some. The table records 300,000 to 450,000 clones, more than 75% of them present only once. The specimen sequenced was peripheral blood. Source of these receptors: a human donor with acute or convalescent COVID-19. The donor label of this sample is uncertain.

V usage is TRBV6-4 and J usage is TRBJ2-5; the D is unclear. The ends were cut back, 6 bases at V and 2 bases at J, with 10 bases in the middle. CDR3 length: 13 residues. Germline V gives CDR1 MRHNA, CDR2 SNTAGT. The CDR3 region has the DNA TGTGCCAGCAGCAACACGCCGCAAGAGACCCAGTACTTC. Translated, it gives CASSNTPQETQYF.

This clone was seen only a few times. The rearrangement links TRBV5-1 to TRBJ2-7; TRBD1 matches 7 bases. The CDR3 runs to 15 residues. Germline values: CDR1 SGHRS, CDR2 YFSETQ. V gave up 0 bases and J gave up 2 bases; unmatched junction bases: 5. The CDR3 spells CASSLEPGGAYEQYF. The CDR3 DNA sequence: TGCGCCAGCAGCTTGGAGCCAGGGGGAGCCTACGAGCAGTACTTC.

In this sample, this clone turned up a few times. V usage is TRBV6-2 or TRBV6-3 and J usage is TRBJ2-3; TRBD2 agrees at 11 bases. V lost 6 bases, J lost 2 bases, and 4 bases stayed unmatched. Germline values: CDR1 MNHEY, CDR2 SVGEGT. The CDR3 has 15 amino acids. CDR3 in DNA: TGTGCCAGCAGCTCGGGACTAGCGGACACAGATACGCAGTATTTT. Translation gives CASSSGLADTDTQYF.

The chain is built from TRBV7-2 and TRBJ1-2; perhaps TRBD1 as D (6 bases). Germline V CDR1 and CDR2: SGHTA, FQGNSA. The germline V and J ends were trimmed by 1 base and 5 bases, with 14 bases remaining between them. There are 15 residues in the CDR3. This CDR3 is CASSLDGGATYGYTF. CDR3 DNA: TGTGCCAGCAGCTTAGATGGGGGGGCGACTTATGGCTACACCTTC.

The chain employs TRBV5-1 and TRBJ2-1, with D perhaps TRBD2 (5 bases). Germline V CDR1 and CDR2: SGHRS, YFSETQ. The CDR3 covers 13 residues. V was shortened by 3 bases and J by 8 bases, with 12 bases between the two germline ends. In DNA, the CDR3 is TGCGCCAGCAGCTCCGGGATGGGCGATGAGCAGTTCTTC. Amino acid sequence: CASSSGMGDEQFF.

This clone has a single count. This chain joins TRBV11-3 and TRBJ2-6, with D possibly being TRBD1 (6 bases). The CDR3 is made up of 18 amino acids. Trimming took 4 bases from V and 0 from J, leaving 16 bases between them. The germline gives CDR1 SGHNT, CDR2 YENEEA. CDR3 nucleotides: TGTGCCAGCAGCTCCTCTTGGACAGACAGCTCTGGGGCCAACGTCCTGACTTTC. Its translation: CASSSSWTDSSGANVLTF.

This chain links TRBV6-1 with TRBJ2-1; a weak D match, TRBD2 (5 bases). Germline CDR1 reads MNHNS; CDR2 reads SASEGT. The CDR3 runs to 16 residues. V gave up 3 bases and J gave up 7 bases, with 19 bases separating them. DNA for the CDR3: TGTGCCAGCAGTGACCTTCCACTGAGGGCGATTAATGAGCAGTTCTTC. Translated: CASSDLPLRAINEQFF.

This chain connects TRBV6-5 to TRBJ1-1; D gene ambiguous. This CDR3 is built from 14 residues. V was pared by 7 bases and J by 0 bases, with 12 bases between. Germline CDR1 reads MNHEY; CDR2 reads SVGAGI. DNA of the CDR3: TGTGCCAGCAACGATAGACTTTTGAACACTGAAGCTTTCTTT. Protein sequence: CASNDRLLNTEAFF.

V is TRBV20-1 and J is TRBJ1-2; 8 nucleotides agree with TRBD1. This CDR3 contains 11 residues. The junction had 5 bases not matched to a gene; V was cut back by 7 bases and J by 7 bases. Germline V gene data show CDR1 as DFQATT and CDR2 as SNEGSKA (reference sequence). The CDR3 region has the DNA TGCAGTGGGGCAGGGGGCGTTGGCTACACCTTC. It encodes CSGAGGVGYTF.

The rearrangement joins TRBV11-2 to TRBJ2-1; TRBD2 aligns across 7 bases. V gave up 5 bases and J gave up 6 bases; unmatched junction bases: 10. The CDR3 has 15 amino acids. The germline V gene encodes CDR1 SGHAT and CDR2 FQNNGV. CDR3 sequence reads: CASSRLRGDANEQFF. CDR3 in DNA: TGTGCCAGCAGCCGTCTCCGGGGGGATGCCAATGAGCAGTTCTTC.

J is TRBJ2-7 and V is TRBV5-1; unclear D gene. CDR1 is SGHRS, CDR2 YFSETQ, per germline. The CDR3 loop spans 14 amino acids. V was shortened by 0 bases and J by 0 bases, with 7 bases between the two germline ends. The CDR3 reads CASSLVMSSYEQYF. The CDR3 DNA is TGCGCCAGCAGCTTGGTAATGAGCTCCTACGAGCAGTACTTC. Together with reference TRBV5-1 and TRBJ2-7, the CDR3 gives the full variable domain: KAGVTQTPRYLIKTRGQQVTLSCSPISGHRSVSWYQQTPGQGLQFLFEYFSETQRNKGNFPGRFSGRQFSNSRSEMNVSTLELGDSALYLCASSLVMSSYEQYFGPGTRLTVT.

This chain links TRBV29-1 with TRBJ1-1; D is ambiguous. Germline CDR1 SQVTM, CDR2 ANQGSEA. Trimming left V 7 bases short and J 8 bases short, with 14 bases between. CDR3 length: 11 amino acids. This CDR3 reads CSAQVGREAFF. CDR3 in DNA: TGCAGCGCTCAGGTCGGCAGGGAAGCTTTCTTT.

The rearrangement links TRBV7-9 to TRBJ1-1; TRBD1 aligns across 7 bases. Germline lookup yields CDR1 SEHNR and CDR2 FQNEAQ (reference sequence). Unmatched junction bases numbered 9, after V lost 5 bases and J lost 6 bases. The CDR3 sequence is 14 residues long. The CDR3 nucleotides are TGTGCCAGCAGCCCACACCGGACAGGTCCTGAAGCTTTCTTT. Translated, it gives CASSPHRTGPEAFF.

This chain uses TRBV19 with TRBJ1-5; D is unresolved. Per germline, CDR1 LNHDA and CDR2 SQIVND (reference sequence). This CDR3 contains 12 residues. Trimming removed 5 bases from V and 7 bases from J, with 9 bases in between. For the CDR3, the DNA is TGTGCCAGTAGTTTTACGGTACAGCCCCAGCATTTT. It yields the protein CASSFTVQPQHF. Complete variable domain (other parts from reference TRBV19 and TRBJ1-5): DGGITQSPKYLFRKEGQNVTLSCEQNLNHDAMYWYRQDPGQGLRLIYYSQIVNDFQKGDIAEGYSVSREKKESFPLTVTSAQKNPTAFYLCASSFTVQPQHFGDGTRLSIL.

The chain combines TRBV29-1 with TRBJ1-1; the match to TRBD1 covers 7 bases. The CDR3 contains 13 residues. CDR1 is SQVTM, CDR2 ANQGSEA, per germline. Trimming removed 7 bases from V and 8 bases from J; junction bases left unmatched: 13. The CDR3 sequence: CSGRTGTVREAFF. The CDR3 DNA is TGCAGCGGCCGCACGGGGACAGTGCGGGAAGCTTTCTTT.

The V and J genes are TRBV27 and TRBJ1-2; D not certain. The CDR3 spans 10 residues. The germline gives CDR1 MNHEY, CDR2 SMNVEV (reference sequence). The CDR3 nucleotides read TGTGCGTGGGCGAGCTATGGCTACACCTTC. This translates into CAWASYGYTF.

This clone has a single count. The CDR3 region has the DNA TGTGCCAGCAGCTCTAACGACTCCCCCCTTGCGTGCACTGAAGCTTTCTTT. Translated: CASSSNDSPLACTEAFF. The J gene is TRBJ1-1, the V gene TRBV7-9, with D hard to call. Per the germline V gene, CDR1 is SEHNR and CDR2 is FQNEAQ (reference sequence). V was cut by 4 bases and J by 4 bases, with 22 bases left in between. The CDR3 consists of 17 residues.

The rearrangement links TRBV15 to TRBJ1-4, with 7 bases lining up with TRBD1. The junction had 7 bases not matched to a gene; V was cut back by 7 bases and J by 5 bases. Germline V CDR1 and CDR2: LNHNV, YYDKDF (reference sequence). The CDR3 is 14 residues long. The CDR3 loop is CATKEGQLNEKLFF. The DNA of the CDR3 is TGTGCCACCAAAGAGGGACAGCTCAATGAAAAACTGTTTTTT.

V is TRBV30 and J is TRBJ1-6, with D uncertain. This CDR3 contains 12 residues. The germline V and J ends were trimmed by 3 bases and 9 bases, with 9 bases remaining between them. CDR1 GTSNPN and CDR2 SVGIG come from the germline V gene (reference sequence). CDR3 residues: CAWRIGASPLHF. The CDR3 DNA reads TGTGCCTGGAGAATCGGTGCTTCACCCCTCCACTTT.

The chain combines TRBV3-1 (or the pseudogene TRBV3-2) with TRBJ1-2, with D maybe TRBD1 (6 bases). CDR3 size: 14 residues. V lost 5 bases and J 4 bases, leaving 14 bases between the germline ends. The V gene's germline CDR1 is LGHDT and CDR2 YNNKEL (reference sequence). CDR3 residues: CASSLEGGSYGYTF. Written as DNA, the CDR3 is TGTGCCAGCAGCTTGGAAGGGGGTAGCTATGGCTACACCTTC.